Each of the 4 T cell receptor beta chains below was sequenced from the same sample in a study of T cell responses to AZD1222 COVID-19 vaccine. TCRdb's copy holds only in-frame clones and misses some; the assay was immunoSEQ multiplex PCR. The data contain 130,000 to 150,000 clones, approximately 90% of them singletons. This sample comprised peripheral blood, obtained on day 0 of AZD1222 vaccination. All receptors come from an adult in good health.

This clone was observed once. J is TRBJ1-5 and V is TRBV19, with 7 bases lining up with TRBD1. Losses at the gene ends were 9 bases for V and 10 bases for J; bases not matched to a gene: 9. Germline values: CDR1 LNHDA, CDR2 SQIVND (reference sequence). This CDR3 region has 12 residues. The CDR3 DNA sequence: TGTGCCAGCTCAGACAGGGAGGAACCCCAGCATTTT. Amino acids: CASSDREEPQHF.

This clone was detected once. This chain joins TRBV7-6 and TRBJ2-3; weak D call: TRBD1 (7 bases). Germline values: CDR1 SGHVS, CDR2 FNYEAQ. The CDR3 covers 17 residues. Deletions cut 3 bases from V and 5 bases from J, with 21 bases between. The CDR3 region is CASSLLPHRGGKDTQYF. DNA of the CDR3: TGTGCCAGCAGCTTGCTGCCTCACAGGGGAGGTAAAGATACGCAGTATTTT.

This sequence joins TRBV18 and TRBJ2-6, with D unresolved. The germline CDR1 and CDR2 sequences are KGHSH and LQKENI. V shed 0 bases and J shed 0 bases, with 9 bases lying between them. The CDR3 runs 17 residues. CDR3 region: CASSPPLVSSGANVLTF. CDR3 coding DNA: TGTGCCAGCTCACCACCATTGGTGAGCTCTGGGGCCAACGTCCTGACTTTC.

V gene TRBV19 combines with J gene TRBJ2-6; TRBD1 is a possible D gene (5 bases). There are 18 residues in the CDR3. Trimming pared 1 base from V and 0 bases from J, leaving 13 bases between. The V gene's germline CDR1 is LNHDA and CDR2 SQIVND (reference sequence). CDR3 coding DNA: TGTGCCAGTAGTATAGTCAGACAGACCTCCTCTGGGGCCAACGTCCTGACTTTC. The encoded protein is CASSIVRQTSSGANVLTF.